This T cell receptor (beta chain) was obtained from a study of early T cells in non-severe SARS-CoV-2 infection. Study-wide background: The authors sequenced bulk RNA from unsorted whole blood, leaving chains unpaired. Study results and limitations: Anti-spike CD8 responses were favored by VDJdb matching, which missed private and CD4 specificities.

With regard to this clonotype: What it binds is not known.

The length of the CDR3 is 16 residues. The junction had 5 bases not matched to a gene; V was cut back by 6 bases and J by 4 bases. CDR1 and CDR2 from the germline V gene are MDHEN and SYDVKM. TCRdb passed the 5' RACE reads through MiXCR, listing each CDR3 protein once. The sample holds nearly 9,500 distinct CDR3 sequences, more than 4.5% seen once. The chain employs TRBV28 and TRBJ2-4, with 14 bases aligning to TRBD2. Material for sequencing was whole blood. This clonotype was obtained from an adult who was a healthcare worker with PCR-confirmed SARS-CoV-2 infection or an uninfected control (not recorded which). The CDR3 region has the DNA TGTGCCAGCAGCGGACTAGCGGGAGGATCAAAAAACATTCAGTACTTC. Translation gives CASSGLAGGSKNIQYF. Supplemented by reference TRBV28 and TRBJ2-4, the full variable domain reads DVKVTQSSRYLVKRTGEKVFLECVQDMDHENMFWYRQDPGLGLRLIYFSYDVKMKEKGDIPEGYSVSREKKERFSLILESASTNQTSMYLCASSGLAGGSKNIQYFGAGTRLSVL.